A selection of T cell receptor beta chains follows, all from one sample in a study of cytomegalovirus exposure and HLA in healthy donors. TCRdb keeps only in-frame clones here, not all; method: immunoSEQ multiplex PCR. The sample shows under 150,000 clones, roughly 62% of them seen only once. Material for sequencing was PBMCs. These TCRs come from a man between 60 and 75 years old in good health and CMV-seronegative. CDR3s include the opening cysteine and the closing phenylalanine or tryptophan. Each record gives: clone size, D gene, J gene, CDR3 length, V gene, CDR3 protein, CDR3 DNA. D genes are given only for firm matches. For some rows the clone size is stated as once, few or many, or as a class when expanded; others skip it.

abundance: NA; d_gene: TRBD2; j_gene: TRBJ2-1; len: 13; v_gene: TRBV10-3; CDR3aa: CAILSGRADEQFF; CDR3nt: TGTGCCATCCTAAGCGGGAGGGCAGATGAGCAGTTCTTC
abundance: NA; d_gene: NA; j_gene: TRBJ1-5; len: 15; v_gene: TRBV6-5; CDR3aa: CASSPPGVVGQPQHF; CDR3nt: TGTGCCAGCAGCCCTCCGGGGGTGGTGGGTCAGCCCCAGCATTTT
abundance: NA; d_gene: NA; j_gene: TRBJ1-2; len: 16; v_gene: TRBV28; CDR3aa: CASSLWVTEANYGYTF; CDR3nt: TGTGCCAGCAGTTTATGGGTGACAGAGGCTAACTATGGCTACACCTTC
abundance: NA; d_gene: NA; j_gene: TRBJ2-2; len: 15; v_gene: TRBV7-9; CDR3aa: CSSSLARGNTGELFF; CDR3nt: TGTTCCAGCAGCTTAGCCCGGGGGAACACCGGGGAGCTGTTTTTT
abundance: NA; d_gene: TRBD2; j_gene: TRBJ2-3; len: 14; v_gene: TRBV4-3; CDR3aa: CASSPRTSGDTQYF; CDR3nt: TGCGCCAGCAGCCCGCGGACTAGCGGAGATACGCAGTATTTT
abundance: NA; d_gene: NA; j_gene: TRBJ2-7; len: 12; v_gene: TRBV19; CDR3aa: CASSIRGYEQYF; CDR3nt: TGTGCCAGTAGTATTCGCGGGTACGAGCAGTACTTC
abundance: NA; d_gene: TRBD2; j_gene: TRBJ2-3; len: 14; v_gene: TRBV2; CDR3aa: CANGLDSSTDTQYF; CDR3nt: TGTGCCAACGGACTAGATTCTAGCACAGATACGCAGTATTTT
abundance: NA; d_gene: NA; j_gene: TRBJ1-6; len: 13; v_gene: TRBV6-6; CDR3aa: CASSFPSNSPLHF; CDR3nt: TGTGCCAGCAGTTTCCCGAGTAATTCACCCCTCCACTTT
abundance: few; d_gene: TRBD2; j_gene: TRBJ2-1; len: 13; v_gene: TRBV29-1; CDR3aa: CSVRTSARGEQFF; CDR3nt: TGCAGCGTGCGGACTAGCGCCAGAGGTGAGCAGTTCTTC
abundance: NA; d_gene: TRBD1; j_gene: TRBJ1-3; len: 16; v_gene: TRBV9; CDR3aa: CASSRLGDSSGNTIYF; CDR3nt: TGTGCCAGCAGCCGCCTGGGGGACAGCTCAGGAAACACCATATATTTT
abundance: NA; d_gene: NA; j_gene: TRBJ1-4; len: 15; v_gene: TRBV5-6; CDR3aa: CASSLYGVDREKLFF; CDR3nt: TGTGCCAGCAGCTTGTACGGGGTCGATCGGGAAAAACTGTTTTTT
abundance: few; d_gene: NA; j_gene: TRBJ2-2; len: 13; v_gene: TRBV29-1; CDR3aa: CSVGGGGTGELFF; CDR3nt: TGCAGCGTTGGAGGGGGGGGCACCGGGGAGCTGTTTTTT
abundance: NA; d_gene: TRBD2; j_gene: TRBJ2-7; len: 15; v_gene: TRBV10-2; CDR3aa: CASKIGSGRDYEQYF; CDR3nt: TGCGCCAGCAAGATTGGAAGTGGGAGGGATTACGAGCAGTACTTC
abundance: few; d_gene: NA; j_gene: TRBJ2-1; len: 16; v_gene: TRBV7-9; CDR3aa: CASSLLRGSSYNEQFF; CDR3nt: TGTGCCAGCAGCTTACTGAGAGGGAGCTCCTACAATGAGCAGTTCTTC
abundance: NA; d_gene: TRBD2; j_gene: TRBJ2-7; len: 13; v_gene: TRBV19; CDR3aa: CASSTSGNYEQYF; CDR3nt: TGTGCCAGTAGTACTAGCGGGAATTACGAGCAGTACTTC
abundance: NA; d_gene: TRBD1; j_gene: TRBJ1-5; len: 14; v_gene: TRBV30; CDR3aa: CAWRAGTVNQPQHF; CDR3nt: TGTGCCTGGAGAGCCGGGACAGTGAATCAGCCCCAGCATTTT
abundance: few; d_gene: NA; j_gene: TRBJ1-5; len: 15; v_gene: TRBV4-1; CDR3aa: CASSQGRGGNQPQHF; CDR3nt: TGCGCCAGCAGCCAAGGGCGAGGGGGTAATCAGCCCCAGCATTTT
abundance: NA; d_gene: NA; j_gene: TRBJ1-1; len: 13; v_gene: TRBV5-4; CDR3aa: CASSQTDNTEAFF; CDR3nt: TGTGCCAGCAGCCAGACAGATAACACTGAAGCTTTCTTT
abundance: NA; d_gene: TRBD1; j_gene: TRBJ2-5; len: 15; v_gene: TRBV7-8; CDR3aa: CASSSGTGGQETQYF; CDR3nt: TGTGCCAGCAGCTCCGGGACAGGGGGCCAAGAGACCCAGTACTTC
abundance: NA; d_gene: TRBD1; j_gene: TRBJ2-2; len: 14; v_gene: TRBV7-3; CDR3aa: CASSLNRGAGELFF; CDR3nt: TGTGCCAGCAGCTTAAACAGGGGAGCCGGGGAGCTGTTTTTT
abundance: few; d_gene: NA; j_gene: TRBJ1-1; len: 18; v_gene: TRBV4-1; CDR3aa: CASSQVPGLRGYDTEAFF; CDR3nt: TGCGCCAGCAGCCAAGTACCAGGGCTGCGAGGTTATGACACTGAAGCTTTCTTT
abundance: few; d_gene: TRBD1; j_gene: TRBJ2-7; len: 14; v_gene: TRBV2; CDR3aa: CASISGQDTYEQYF; CDR3nt: TGTGCCAGCATCTCGGGACAGGACACCTACGAGCAGTACTTC
abundance: NA; d_gene: NA; j_gene: TRBJ2-3; len: 15; v_gene: TRBV19; CDR3aa: CASSIFGQGADTQYF; CDR3nt: TGTGCCAGTAGTATTTTCGGTCAGGGTGCAGATACGCAGTATTTT
abundance: NA; d_gene: TRBD1; j_gene: TRBJ2-2; len: 16; v_gene: TRBV28; CDR3aa: CASSDSRDRGTGELFF; CDR3nt: TGTGCCAGCAGTGATAGCCGGGACAGGGGAACCGGGGAGCTGTTTTTT
abundance: NA; d_gene: NA; j_gene: TRBJ1-2; len: 13; v_gene: TRBV4-1; CDR3aa: CASSQDTPYGYTF; CDR3nt: TGCGCCAGCAGTCAGGACACCCCGTATGGCTACACCTTC
abundance: NA; d_gene: TRBD2; j_gene: TRBJ2-7; len: 16; v_gene: TRBV10-3; CDR3aa: CAISPRAGPTSYEQYF; CDR3nt: TGTGCCATCAGTCCCCGAGCGGGACCAACTTCCTACGAGCAGTACTTC
abundance: NA; d_gene: NA; j_gene: TRBJ1-1; len: 12; v_gene: TRBV7-9; CDR3aa: CSSSQGGGGAFF; CDR3nt: TGTTCCAGCAGCCAGGGCGGGGGAGGAGCTTTCTTT
abundance: NA; d_gene: TRBD2; j_gene: TRBJ2-1; len: 14; v_gene: TRBV19; CDR3aa: CASSLGRTSGEQFF; CDR3nt: TGTGCCAGTAGTCTGGGTAGGACTAGCGGTGAGCAGTTCTTC
abundance: NA; d_gene: NA; j_gene: TRBJ1-1; len: 16; v_gene: TRBV27; CDR3aa: CASSSRLTGPGTEAFF; CDR3nt: TGTGCCAGCAGTTCCAGATTGACAGGCCCGGGGACTGAAGCTTTCTTT
abundance: NA; d_gene: NA; j_gene: TRBJ2-7; len: 15; v_gene: TRBV4-1; CDR3aa: CASSQVSSEGYEQYF; CDR3nt: TGCGCCAGCAGCCAAGTATCTAGCGAGGGGTACGAGCAGTACTTC
abundance: NA; d_gene: TRBD2; j_gene: TRBJ2-2; len: 16; v_gene: TRBV27; CDR3aa: CASSLWLAGGPGELFF; CDR3nt: TGTGCCAGCAGTTTATGGCTAGCGGGAGGGCCCGGGGAGCTGTTTTTT
abundance: once; d_gene: NA; j_gene: TRBJ2-2; len: 16; v_gene: TRBV28; CDR3aa: CASTSSWGENTGELFF; CDR3nt: TGTGCCAGCACCTCCTCATGGGGAGAAAACACCGGGGAGCTGTTTTTT
abundance: NA; d_gene: TRBD1; j_gene: TRBJ1-6; len: 17; v_gene: TRBV5-1; CDR3aa: CASSLADRGLDNSPLHF; CDR3nt: TGCGCCAGCAGCTTGGCGGACAGGGGTTTGGATAATTCACCCCTCCACTTT
abundance: NA; d_gene: NA; j_gene: TRBJ2-2; len: 13; v_gene: TRBV29-1; CDR3aa: CSAQLVPPGELFF; CDR3nt: TGCAGCGCCCAACTAGTACCCCCCGGGGAGCTGTTTTTT
abundance: NA; d_gene: NA; j_gene: TRBJ1-2; len: 13; v_gene: TRBV5-6; CDR3aa: CASTRQALGGYTF; CDR3nt: TGTGCCAGCACAAGACAGGCCCTCGGTGGCTACACCTTC
abundance: few; d_gene: NA; j_gene: TRBJ1-1; len: 16; v_gene: TRBV6-6; CDR3aa: CASSSPGGIMNTEAFF; CDR3nt: TGTGCCAGCAGTTCTCCGGGGGGGATCATGAACACTGAAGCTTTCTTT
abundance: NA; d_gene: NA; j_gene: TRBJ1-1; len: 17; v_gene: TRBV28; CDR3aa: CASSLRTGVVENTEAFF; CDR3nt: TGTGCCAGCAGTCTAAGGACGGGGGTAGTGGAGAACACTGAAGCTTTCTTT
abundance: NA; d_gene: NA; j_gene: TRBJ1-2; len: 14; v_gene: TRBV19; CDR3aa: CASLPAGASYGYTF; CDR3nt: TGTGCCAGTCTTCCCGCGGGGGCATCGTATGGCTACACCTTC
abundance: few; d_gene: NA; j_gene: TRBJ1-1; len: 14; v_gene: TRBV5-6; CDR3aa: CASSWVAGDTEAFF; CDR3nt: TGTGCCAGCAGCTGGGTGGCCGGGGACACTGAAGCTTTCTTT
abundance: NA; d_gene: TRBD1; j_gene: TRBJ1-2; len: 14; v_gene: TRBV7-8; CDR3aa: CASSRQGNSYGYTF; CDR3nt: TGTGCCAGCAGCCGACAGGGAAACAGCTATGGCTACACCTTC
abundance: NA; d_gene: NA; j_gene: TRBJ1-2; len: 13; v_gene: TRBV5-6; CDR3aa: CASSLGVAAGVTF; CDR3nt: TGTGCCAGCAGCTTGGGAGTGGCGGCAGGGGTCACCTTC
abundance: NA; d_gene: NA; j_gene: TRBJ1-6; len: 13; v_gene: TRBV19; CDR3aa: CASSLGGYSPLHF; CDR3nt: TGTGCCAGTAGTTTGGGGGGGTATTCACCCCTCCACTTT
abundance: once; d_gene: NA; j_gene: TRBJ1-1; len: 12; v_gene: TRBV29-1; CDR3aa: CSVDQGGTEAFF; CDR3nt: TGCAGCGTCGACCAGGGAGGAACTGAAGCTTTCTTT
abundance: few; d_gene: NA; j_gene: TRBJ2-2; len: 15; v_gene: TRBV6-4; CDR3aa: CASSLMEGTTGELFF; CDR3nt: TGTGCCAGCAGTCTTATGGAGGGGACCACCGGGGAGCTGTTTTTT
abundance: NA; d_gene: TRBD2; j_gene: TRBJ2-7; len: 11; v_gene: TRBV30; CDR3aa: CSSGRLHEQYF; CDR3nt: TGTTCTAGCGGGAGGCTCCACGAGCAGTACTTC
abundance: NA; d_gene: TRBD2; j_gene: TRBJ2-7; len: 14; v_gene: TRBV10-1; CDR3aa: CASSVGGRRDEQYF; CDR3nt: TGCGCCAGCAGTGTCGGCGGGAGGAGAGACGAGCAGTACTTC
abundance: NA; d_gene: NA; j_gene: TRBJ1-3; len: 14; v_gene: TRBV6-1; CDR3aa: CASSEQGTGNTIYF; CDR3nt: TGTGCCAGCAGTGAGCAGGGTACTGGAAACACCATATATTTT